Following are 24 T cell receptor beta chains from one sample sequenced in a study of shared clonotypes between healthy human individuals. TCRdb's copy holds only in-frame clones and misses some; the assay was immunoSEQ multiplex PCR. In the table there are 400,000 to 500,000 clones, roughly 85% of which are singletons. The material sequenced was PBMCs. Source of these receptors: a woman between 40 and 55 years old in good health. Some clones in this sample may be carry-over from other donors' samples.

The DNA for the CDR3 is TGCAGCGTTGTGACAGGGAGCACAGATACGCAGTATTTT. The encoded protein is CSVVTGSTDTQYF. J is TRBJ2-3 and V is TRBV29-1; 7 nucleotides agree with TRBD1. Trimming at V came to 4 bases and at J to 0 bases, leaving 1 base not matched to a gene. Germline V gives CDR1 SQVTM, CDR2 ANQGSEA. The CDR3 contains 13 residues.

On this clone: No DNA is shown, since the ends of the CDR3 on it are uncertain; the CDR3 is the one TCRdb lists. J is TRBJ2-7 and V is TRBV27; the table calls TRBD1, which could not be checked here. Germline CDR1 is MNHEY and CDR2 is SMNVEV (reference sequence). The CDR3 region is 15 residues in length, termini included. This chain's CDR3 is CASSFQGVFGEEQYF.

The chain couples TRBV4-1 to TRBJ2-7; TRBD1 matches 9 bases. This CDR3 has 18 residues. The trim removed 3 bases at V and 2 bases at J, leaving 14 bases unmatched. The germline V gene has CDR1 MGHRA and CDR2 YSYEKL. This chain's CDR3 is CASSQALGTGFPPYEQYF. The CDR3 DNA sequence: TGCGCCAGCAGCCAGGCTCTCGGGACAGGGTTCCCCCCCTACGAGCAGTACTTC.

Concerning this clone: Other nucleotide sequences from this sample produce the same CDR3. This chain joins TRBV5-1 and TRBJ2-7, with D possibly being TRBD2 (5 bases). Trimming removed 0 bases from V and 4 bases from J, with 5 bases in between. The CDR3 spans 12 residues. Germline CDR1 reads SGHRS; CDR2 reads YFSETQ. CDR3 nucleotides: TGCGCCAGCAGCTTGGGCGGGTACGAGCAGTACTTC. Its protein product is CASSLGGYEQYF.

This clone showed up just a few times. The V and J genes are TRBV6-6 and TRBJ2-7; 8 bases align to TRBD2. The germline V gene has CDR1 MNHNY and CDR2 SVGAGI (reference sequence). The CDR3 extends over 14 amino acids. J gave up 7 bases and V 6 bases, and 11 bases lay outside the gene matches. The CDR3 nucleotides read TGTGCCAGCAGCCGGAGCAGCGGGAGTTGGGAGCAGTACTTC. Translating it yields CASSRSSGSWEQYF.

J is TRBJ2-7 and V is TRBV19; the match to TRBD1 covers 9 bases. CDR1 is LNHDA and CDR2 is SQIVND in the germline V gene (reference sequence). CDR3 length: 14 amino acids. The ends lost 9 bases at V and 2 bases at J; junction bases unmatched: 8. The CDR3 here is CASSQGAAPYEQYF. CDR3 DNA sequence: TGTGCCAGCTCACAGGGGGCCGCCCCCTACGAGCAGTACTTC.

V and J are TRBV15 and TRBJ1-4; D gene unclear. Germline V gene lookup returns CDR1 LNHNV and CDR2 YYDKDF (reference sequence). CDR3 length equals 15 residues. V lost 0 bases and J lost 6, with 11 bases in between. This CDR3 reads CATSRDGEADEKLFF. The CDR3 coding sequence is TGTGCCACCAGCAGAGATGGAGAAGCGGATGAAAAACTGTTTTTT.

This clone appeared once. The rearrangement links TRBV27 to TRBJ2-7; D is undetermined. The germline V gene encodes CDR1 MNHEY and CDR2 SMNVEV (reference sequence). The CDR3 consists of 13 residues. V lost 5 bases to trimming and J lost 3 bases, with 11 bases between them. CDR3 loop: CASSPTLDYEQYF. The CDR3 nucleotides read TGTGCCAGCAGTCCCACGCTCGACTACGAGCAGTACTTC.

This clone was picked up one time. This chain links TRBV27 with TRBJ1-3, with no clear D. The germline V gene has CDR1 MNHEY and CDR2 SMNVEV (reference sequence). Deletions cut 6 bases from V and 2 bases from J, with 17 bases between. This CDR3 has 16 residues. The CDR3 nucleotides read TGTGCCAGCAGCGGCCTTCGGGGTACAACTGGAAACACCATATATTTT. It translates to CASSGLRGTTGNTIYF.

V gene TRBV2 combines with J gene TRBJ1-4, with unresolved D. This CDR3 region has 14 residues. CDR1 SNHLY and CDR2 FYNNEI come from the germline V gene. Trimming stripped 4 bases from V and 5 bases from J, with 11 bases between. The CDR3 DNA follows: TGTGCCAGCAGTGGATCGGACGGGAATGAAAAACTGTTTTTT. This translates into CASSGSDGNEKLFF.

The table lists this clone with a count of one. The chain is built from TRBV18 and TRBJ2-2; tentative D call: TRBD1 (5 bases). This CDR3 has 15 amino acids. CDR1 and CDR2 from the germline V gene are KGHSH and LQKENI. V was pared by 2 bases and J by 2 bases, with 9 bases between. CDR3 nucleotide sequence: TGTGCCAGCTCACCAAGGGGTGATAACACCGGGGAGCTGTTTTTT. It yields the protein CASSPRGDNTGELFF.

This chain joins TRBV7-2 and TRBJ1-3; 7 bases match TRBD1. This CDR3 is built from 15 residues. V trimming: 7 bases; J trimming: 2 bases; junction bases outside the gene matches: 8. From germline, CDR1 is SGHTA and CDR2 FQGNSA. As DNA, the CDR3 is TGTGCCAGCACCAACAAACAGGGGCCTGGAAACACCATATATTTT. It translates to CASTNKQGPGNTIYF.

V is TRBV5-4 and J is TRBJ1-2; possible D gene TRBD1, 5 bases. There are 14 residues in the CDR3. Germline assignment: CDR1 SGHNT and CDR2 YYREEE (reference sequence). The V end was cut by 0 bases, the J end by 6 bases, with 12 bases between. The CDR3 protein is CASSLGGIRHGYTF. The CDR3, as DNA: TGTGCCAGCAGCTTGGGGGGGATCAGACATGGCTACACCTTC.

This chain connects TRBV7-8 to TRBJ2-1; 13 bases are a match to TRBD2. Germline assignment: CDR1 SGHVS and CDR2 FQNEAQ. This CDR3 is built from 16 residues. J lost 4 bases, V lost 4 bases, and 4 bases had no gene match. CDR3 sequence reads: CASSSTSGRSYNEQFF. In nucleotides, the CDR3 is TGTGCCAGCAGCTCGACTAGCGGGAGGTCGTACAATGAGCAGTTCTTC. Drawing the rest from reference TRBV7-8 and TRBJ2-1, the complete variable domain is GAGVSQSPRYKVAKRGQDVALRCDPISGHVSLFWYQQALGQGPEFLTYFQNEAQLDKSGLPSDRFFAERPEGSVSTLKIQRTQQEDSAVYLCASSSTSGRSYNEQFFGPGTRLTVL.

The CDR3 here is CASSYSAEQETQYF. Here the CDR3 DNA reads TGTGCCAGCAGTTACTCGGCCGAACAAGAGACCCAGTACTTC. V usage is TRBV6-6 and J usage is TRBJ2-5; D is ambiguous. Germline V gene sequence: CDR1 MNHNY, CDR2 SVGAGI (reference sequence). Trimming stripped 0 bases from V and 2 bases from J, with 7 bases between. The CDR3 covers 14 residues.

The V gene is TRBV19, the J gene TRBJ2-7; TRBD2 matches at 10 bases. The CDR3 has 15 residues. The germline gives CDR1 LNHDA, CDR2 SQIVND (reference sequence). With V trimmed by 7 bases and J by 2 bases, 8 bases remained unmatched. DNA of the CDR3: TGTGCCAGTAAGAGCGAGCGGGAGGGACCCTACGAGCAGTACTTC. Encoded protein: CASKSEREGPYEQYF.

This clone was seen only a few times. The chain joins TRBV29-1 to TRBJ1-1; D may be TRBD1 (6 bases). Trimming cost V 7 bases and J 1 base, with 10 bases left between them. The CDR3 sequence is 12 residues long. Per the germline V gene, CDR1 is SQVTM and CDR2 is ANQGSEA. The CDR3 here is CSALTGNTEAFF. The CDR3 DNA follows: TGCAGCGCTCTGACAGGGAACACTGAAGCTTTCTTT.

This chain joins TRBV4-2 and TRBJ2-3; D is unclear. CDR1 is LGHNA and CDR2 is YNFKEQ in the germline V gene. The V and J ends lost 3 bases and 3 bases respectively, with 10 bases between them. The length of the CDR3 is 14 residues. The CDR3 is CASSHGDATDTQYF. In DNA, the CDR3 is TGTGCCAGCAGCCACGGAGATGCTACAGATACGCAGTATTTT.

This clone showed up just a few times. This chain connects TRBV18 to TRBJ2-7; D uncertain. The CDR3 covers 15 residues. Germline V CDR1 and CDR2: KGHSH, LQKENI. V shed 1 base and J shed 2 bases, with 12 bases lying between them. CDR3 protein: CASSPRGTNPYEQYF. The CDR3 DNA follows: TGTGCCAGCTCACCACGGGGTACCAACCCCTACGAGCAGTACTTC.

V and J are TRBV9 and TRBJ2-1, with D possibly being TRBD2 (5 bases). Germline V lookup: CDR1 SGDLS, CDR2 YYNGEE. The CDR3 runs to 15 residues. V shed 0 bases and J shed 1 base, with 8 bases lying between them. CDR3 DNA sequence: TGTGCCAGCAGCGTAGGGGCGGGTTCCTACAATGAGCAGTTCTTC. The encoded protein is CASSVGAGSYNEQFF.

CDR3 DNA sequence: TGTGCCAGCAGCTTGGACTGGGACACTAACTATGGCTACACCTTC. Encoded protein: CASSLDWDTNYGYTF. The chain carries TRBV5-4 and TRBJ1-2, with D perhaps TRBD1 (6 bases). V lost 0 bases and J 0 bases, leaving 9 bases between the germline ends. The length of the CDR3 is 15 residues. The V gene's germline CDR1 is SGHNT and CDR2 YYREEE (reference sequence).

This chain joins TRBV10-3 and TRBJ2-1; D unresolved. V gave up 1 base and J gave up 6 bases, with 10 bases separating them. Germline CDR1 and CDR2: ENHRY and SYGVKD. The CDR3 covers 14 residues. CDR3 loop: CAISELGIPNEQFF. The CDR3 coding sequence is TGTGCCATCAGTGAGTTGGGGATCCCCAATGAGCAGTTCTTC.

The table lists this clone with a count of one. Only one base separates this from a far larger clonotype, so it likely reflects a read error. The chain uses TRBV30 and TRBJ2-2, with D perhaps assigned TRBD1 or TRBD2 (6 bases each). There are 15 residues in the CDR3. Trimming took off 3 bases at V and 9 bases at J, with 20 bases between the two ends. Germline values: CDR1 GTSNPN, CDR2 SVGIG (reference sequence). The CDR3 region is CAWRSAGEDTRELFF. Written as DNA, the CDR3 is TGTGCCTGGAGGAGTGCAGGGGAGGATACCAGGGAGCTGTTTTTT.

This chain joins TRBV19 and TRBJ2-1, with 7 bases that match TRBD1. The length of the CDR3 is 15 residues. V gave up 10 bases and J gave up 4 bases; unmatched junction bases: 13. The germline CDR1 and CDR2 sequences are LNHDA and SQIVND (reference sequence). The CDR3 DNA reads TGTGCCACAAATACCGGGACAGCAACATACAATGAGCAGTTCTTC. Translating it yields CATNTGTATYNEQFF. Filled out from reference TRBV19 and TRBJ2-1, the complete variable domain reads DGGITQSPKYLFRKEGQNVTLSCEQNLNHDAMYWYRQDPGQGLRLIYYSQIVNDFQKGDIAEGYSVSREKKESFPLTVTSAQKNPTAFYLCATNTGTATYNEQFFGPGTRLTVL.